Given below is one T cell receptor beta chain in context. Other nucleotide sequences in the sample specify the same CDR3. Germline V gene sequence: CDR1 SEHNR, CDR2 FQNEAQ (reference sequence). The length of the CDR3 is 14 residues. V was shortened by 2 bases and J by 1 base, with 7 bases between the two germline ends. These data are taken from a study of technical replicates of blood from a handful of donors. Clones were sequenced by immunoSEQ multiplex PCR, and TCRdb holds only the in-frame ones, with some missing. The data show approximately 13,000 clones, around 80% seen once. The chain recombines TRBV7-9 with TRBJ2-3; weak D call: TRBD2 (6 bases). The sample was PBMCs. The origin of this receptor is a human donor in good health. The CDR3 DNA sequence: TGTGCCAGCAGCTTAACGGGAGGCACAGATACGCAGTATTTT. Translated, it gives CASSLTGGTDTQYF. The full variable domain, completed using reference TRBV7-9 and TRBJ2-3, is DTGVSQNPRHKITKRGQNVTFRCDPISEHNRLYWYRQTLGQGPEFLTYFQNEAQLEKSRLLSDRFSAERPKGSFSTLEIQRTEQGDSAMYLCASSLTGGTDTQYFGPGTRLTVL.